The 30 T cell receptor beta chains reported below all come from one sample, sequenced in a study of T cell responses to AZD1222 COVID-19 vaccine. The method was immunoSEQ multiplex PCR; TCRdb's version includes in-frame clones alone and lacks a portion of them. The sample records some 190,000 clones, 94% being singletons. The starting material was peripheral blood, obtained 28 days after the second dose of the MenACWY control vaccine. The receptors originated from an adult who received the MenACWY meningococcal vaccine as a control.

This chain joins TRBV5-6 and TRBJ1-1; the D gene is possibly TRBD1 (6 bases). The V gene lost 4 bases and the J gene lost 7 bases, with 17 bases spanning the gap. The length of the CDR3 is 14 residues. Germline loops: CDR1 SGHDT, CDR2 YYEEEE. The CDR3 DNA sequence: TGTGCCAGCAGCAAGGTTCAGGGGCGAAATGAAGCTTTCTTT. This translates into CASSKVQGRNEAFF.

The J gene is TRBJ2-3, the V gene TRBV9, with 9 positions matching TRBD2. After removal of 3 bases from V and 0 bases from J, the junction contained 5 bases not matched to a gene. Germline CDR1 is SGDLS and CDR2 is YYNGEE. The CDR3 covers 16 residues. For the CDR3, the DNA is TGTGCCAGCAGCGCCCGCGGGGGGGAAAGCACAGATACGCAGTATTTT. Protein sequence: CASSARGGESTDTQYF.

The chain uses TRBV19 and TRBJ1-6, with 7 bases lining up with TRBD1. The germline V gene has CDR1 LNHDA and CDR2 SQIVND (reference sequence). With V trimmed by 3 bases and J by 6 bases, 2 bases remained unmatched. The length of the CDR3 is 14 residues. CDR3 DNA sequence: TGTGCCAGTAGTATCCCAGGGGGTAATTCACCCCTCCACTTT. Translating it yields CASSIPGGNSPLHF.

The V and J genes are TRBV19 and TRBJ1-2; D gene ambiguous. The V end lost 0 bases, the J end lost 6 bases, and 8 bases lay between the germline ends. Germline CDR1 LNHDA, CDR2 SQIVND (reference sequence). This CDR3 region has 13 residues. The CDR3, as DNA: TGTGCCAGTAGTATAGAGGCAGGCGATGGCTACACCTTC. Its protein product is CASSIEAGDGYTF.

Only one count was recorded for this clone. The chain uses TRBV30 and TRBJ2-1, with D tentatively TRBD2 (5 bases). The CDR3 totals 13 residues. The germline V gene encodes CDR1 GTSNPN and CDR2 SVGIG (reference sequence). V was clipped by 5 bases and J by 0 bases, with 8 bases between them. Written as DNA, the CDR3 is TGTGCCTGGGACCGGGGCTCCTACAATGAGCAGTTCTTC. Translation: CAWDRGSYNEQFF. The whole variable domain, remainder taken from reference TRBV30 and TRBJ2-1, is SQTIHQWPATLVQPVGSPLSLECTVEGTSNPNLYWYRQAAGRGLQLLFYSVGIGQISSEVPQNLSASRPQDRQFILSSKKLLLSDSGFYLCAWDRGSYNEQFFGPGTRLTVL.

The genes are TRBV5-6 and TRBJ2-7, with TRBD2 identical over 12 bases. Germline-derived CDR1 and CDR2 are SGHDT and YYEEEE. CDR3 size: 16 residues. V lost 1 base and J lost 6; bases outside the gene matches: 8. CDR3 in amino acids: CASSLSARLAGVEQYF. Written as DNA, the CDR3 is TGTGCCAGCAGCTTGAGTGCGAGACTAGCGGGAGTCGAGCAGTACTTC.

This rearrangement joins TRBV30 to TRBJ1-1; D is unresolved. The V gene lost 4 bases and the J gene lost 9 bases, with 21 bases spanning the gap. Per the germline V gene, CDR1 is GTSNPN and CDR2 is SVGIG (reference sequence). The CDR3 length is 14 residues. The CDR3 sequence is CAWNAGSRPWQAFF. DNA of the CDR3: TGTGCCTGGAATGCGGGGAGCCGTCCCTGGCAAGCTTTCTTT.

V is TRBV7-8 and J is TRBJ2-1; D is unresolved. Germline V gene data show CDR1 as SGHVS and CDR2 as FQNEAQ. The germline V and J ends were trimmed by 2 bases and 7 bases, with 15 bases remaining between them. The CDR3 has 15 residues. The DNA of the CDR3 is TGTGCCAGCAGCTTACCTCCGCGACTCGGGAATGAGCAGTTCTTC. Its translation is CASSLPPRLGNEQFF.

The chain combines TRBV30 with TRBJ1-5; D gene uncertain. The CDR3 is 18 amino acids. Trimming stripped 2 bases from V and 0 bases from J, with 20 bases between. Germline V gene data show CDR1 as GTSNPN and CDR2 as SVGIG (reference sequence). The CDR3 DNA sequence: TGTGCCTGGAGTCCCGGGAATAGTTCCCCACTTAGCAATCAGCCCCAGCATTTT. This codes for CAWSPGNSSPLSNQPQHF.

The chain couples TRBV19 to TRBJ2-7, with 7 bases that match TRBD1. The CDR3 is 15 amino acids. J lost 0 bases, V lost 5 bases, and 7 bases had no gene match. The germline gives CDR1 LNHDA, CDR2 SQIVND (reference sequence). The CDR3 here is CASSPFDRDSYEQYF. The CDR3 DNA sequence: TGTGCCAGTAGTCCCTTCGACAGGGACTCCTACGAGCAGTACTTC.

The chain links TRBV12-3 or TRBV12-4 to TRBJ1-3; D gene unclear. V was pared by 5 bases and J by 2 bases, with 7 bases between. This CDR3 is 13 amino acids long. The CDR3 DNA reads TGTGCCAGCAGTCCGTCGCCTGGAAACACCATATATTTT. It yields the protein CASSPSPGNTIYF.

The chain joins TRBV3-1 (or the pseudogene TRBV3-2) to TRBJ2-1; 10 bases match TRBD2. Germline V gene lookup returns CDR1 LGHDT and CDR2 YNNKEL (reference sequence). J lost 6 bases, V lost 8 bases, and 4 bases had no gene match. This CDR3 has 13 amino acids. CDR3 sequence: CASQRGGLNEQFF. CDR3 coding DNA: TGTGCCAGCCAGCGGGGGGGCCTCAATGAGCAGTTCTTC.

J is TRBJ2-7 and V is TRBV28, with unresolved D. Germline CDR1 reads MDHEN; CDR2 reads SYDVKM. The CDR3 contains 13 residues. V was trimmed by 3 bases and J by 2 bases, leaving 8 bases between them. The CDR3 nucleotides are TGTGCCAGCAGTTTTGGCGCCACCTACGAGCAGTACTTC. Translating gives CASSFGATYEQYF. Drawing the rest from reference TRBV28 and TRBJ2-7, the complete variable domain is DVKVTQSSRYLVKRTGEKVFLECVQDMDHENMFWYRQDPGLGLRLIYFSYDVKMKEKGDIPEGYSVSREKKERFSLILESASTNQTSMYLCASSFGATYEQYFGPGTRLTVT.

The chain uses TRBV10-2 and TRBJ2-5; D remains unclear. CDR3 size: 11 residues. V lost 0 bases, J lost 8 bases, and 4 bases lay in between. Germline CDR1 and CDR2: WSHSY and SAAADI. CDR3 in DNA: TGCGCCAGCAGTGAGTCCCTAACCCAGTACTTC. Encoded protein: CASSESLTQYF.

CDR3 sequence (DNA): TGTGCCAGCAGTTTTAGGATGACGGACACTGAAGCTTTCTTT. Protein: CASSFRMTDTEAFF. The chain is built from TRBV28 and TRBJ1-1, with D unresolved. Germline assignment: CDR1 MDHEN and CDR2 SYDVKM. Trimming shortened V by 3 bases and J by 3 bases, and 11 bases separated the two germline ends. This CDR3 has 14 residues.

The chain uses TRBV4-3 and TRBJ2-6; no clear D. CDR3 length equals 17 residues. V lost 0 bases to trimming and J lost 0 bases, with 9 bases between them. Germline-derived CDR1 and CDR2 are LGHNA and YSLEER. CDR3 DNA sequence: TGCGCCAGCAGCCAAGATCCCAGTAGCTCTGGGGCCAACGTCCTGACTTTC. Translating it yields CASSQDPSSSGANVLTF.

The chain employs TRBV7-2 and TRBJ1-5, with 7 bases that match TRBD1. This CDR3 has 14 residues. Germline V gene data show CDR1 as SGHTA and CDR2 as FQGNSA. V shed 8 bases and J 5 bases; nucleotides not matched to a gene: 9. The CDR3 DNA is TGTGCCAGCTCATACACAGGGGACGATCAGCCCCAGCATTTT. This gives the protein CASSYTGDDQPQHF. Filled out from reference TRBV7-2 and TRBJ1-5, the complete variable domain reads GAGVSQSPSNKVTEKGKDVELRCDPISGHTALYWYRQSLGQGLEFLIYFQGNSAPDKSGLPSDRFSAERTGGSVSTLTIQRTQQEDSAVYLCASSYTGDDQPQHFGDGTRLSIL.

The genes are TRBV20-1 and TRBJ2-1; D uncertain. Germline-derived CDR1 and CDR2 are DFQATT and SNEGSKA (reference sequence). This CDR3 has 11 residues. CDR3 sequence reads: CRIQGYDEQFF. The DNA for the CDR3 is TGCAGAATCCAAGGGTACGATGAGCAGTTCTTC.

The chain links TRBV19 to TRBJ2-7; D gene ambiguous. The CDR3 consists of 14 residues. The germline V and J ends were trimmed by 5 bases and 2 bases, with 13 bases remaining between them. From germline, CDR1 is LNHDA and CDR2 SQIVND (reference sequence). The CDR3 bases are TGTGCCAGTAGTCCGCCAGAGCCTCCCTACGAGCAGTACTTC. Protein: CASSPPEPPYEQYF.

The table lists this clone with a count of one. This sequence joins TRBV11-3 and TRBJ2-2; D uncertain. V lost 3 bases and J lost 5, with 7 bases in between. Germline V lookup: CDR1 SGHNT, CDR2 YENEEA. This CDR3 spans 13 amino acids. This chain's CDR3 is CASSFGNTGELFF. CDR3 in DNA: TGTGCCAGCAGCTTCGGAAATACCGGGGAGCTGTTTTTT.

The V gene is TRBV6-1, the J gene TRBJ1-3, with D uncertain. The CDR3 runs 16 residues. CDR1 and CDR2 (germline): MNHNS, SASEGT. Trimming stripped 2 bases from V and 2 bases from J, with 13 bases between. The CDR3 sequence is CASSEIPGGPGNTIYF. The DNA of the CDR3 is TGTGCCAGCAGTGAAATCCCCGGAGGACCTGGAAACACCATATATTTT.

The chain links TRBV2 to TRBJ1-2, with 9 positions matching TRBD1. There are 15 residues in the CDR3. Losses at the gene ends were 7 bases for V and 2 bases for J; bases not matched to a gene: 8. Per germline, CDR1 SNHLY and CDR2 FYNNEI. The CDR3 coding sequence is TGTGCCAGCACTCAACGGGACAGGGTAAACTATGGCTACACCTTC. Protein: CASTQRDRVNYGYTF.

This chain connects TRBV5-1 to TRBJ2-7; 9 bases fit TRBD1. CDR1 and CDR2 (germline): SGHRS, YFSETQ. The CDR3 length is 13 residues. V was pared by 3 bases and J by 10 bases, with 8 bases of the junction left unmatched. This chain's CDR3 is CASSSTTGGFQYF. As DNA, the CDR3 is TGCGCCAGCAGCTCCACGACAGGGGGATTTCAGTACTTC.

The rearrangement links TRBV11-3 to TRBJ2-2; 7 bases are shared with TRBD1. Trimming took 5 bases from V and 8 from J; bases not matched to a gene: 5. Germline assignment: CDR1 SGHNT and CDR2 YENEEA. This CDR3 is 13 amino acids long. CDR3 DNA: TGTGCCAGCAGCACGGACAGGTTAGGGGAGCTGTTTTTT. Its protein is CASSTDRLGELFF.

The rearrangement joins TRBV5-1 to TRBJ2-3, with 8 positions matching TRBD2. The germline V gene has CDR1 SGHRS and CDR2 YFSETQ. The trim removed 0 bases at V and 2 bases at J, leaving 2 bases unmatched. This CDR3 has 15 amino acids. As DNA, the CDR3 is TGCGCCAGCAGCTTGGATAGCGGGATCACAGATACGCAGTATTTT. As protein: CASSLDSGITDTQYF.

This sequence joins TRBV3-1 (or the pseudogene TRBV3-2) and TRBJ2-4; 8 bases match TRBD2. Germline V CDR1 and CDR2: LGHDT, YNNKEL (reference sequence). The CDR3 has 17 amino acids. J lost 2 bases, V lost 4 bases, and 10 bases had no gene match. This chain's CDR3 is CASSPRSGRASKNIQYF. As DNA, the CDR3 is TGTGCCAGCAGCCCAAGATCCGGGAGGGCCTCCAAAAACATTCAGTACTTC.

The V and J genes are TRBV28 and TRBJ1-2; no clear D. V gave up 4 bases and J gave up 5 bases, with 8 bases separating them. Germline assignment: CDR1 MDHEN and CDR2 SYDVKM. The CDR3 length is 12 residues. The CDR3 is CASSSGKYGYTF. The CDR3 DNA follows: TGTGCCAGCAGTTCTGGGAAGTATGGCTACACCTTC.

The chain combines TRBV6-2 or TRBV6-3 with TRBJ2-4; D unclear. CDR3 length equals 13 residues. The ends were cut back, 2 bases at V and 6 bases at J, with 8 bases in the middle. Germline CDR1 MNHEY, CDR2 SVGEGT. Here the CDR3 reads CASSYGQPNIQYF. DNA for the CDR3: TGTGCCAGCAGTTACGGGCAGCCAAACATTCAGTACTTC.

The chain uses TRBV27 and TRBJ1-4, with 7 bases matching TRBD1. Germline loops: CDR1 MNHEY, CDR2 SMNVEV (reference sequence). J lost 8 bases, V lost 4 bases, and 7 bases had no gene match. The CDR3 totals 14 residues. CDR3 sequence reads: CASSSDRAGEKLFF. DNA of the CDR3: TGTGCCAGCAGTTCAGACAGGGCCGGGGAAAAACTGTTTTTT.

The genes are TRBV7-2 and TRBJ2-7; possibly TRBD2 for D (5 bases). The CDR3 runs 13 residues. V was pared by 5 bases and J by 1 base, with 9 bases between. Germline assignment: CDR1 SGHTA and CDR2 FQGNSA. The CDR3 here is CASSVTSSYEQYF. DNA of the CDR3: TGTGCCAGCAGCGTTACTAGTTCCTACGAGCAGTACTTC.